A single sample is the source of the 27 T cell receptor beta chains below, sequenced in a study of T cells in women clearing cervical HPV infection. Here immunoSEQ multiplex PCR was the method, and the copy in TCRdb shows in-frame clones only, minus some. The table for this sample gives approximately 16,000 clones. Sample: blood buffy coat. These receptors all stem from a woman aged 18 to 75 with a cervical HPV16 infection that either progressed to CIN3+ or cleared (not recorded which).

The CDR3 spells CASGGDRPYTEAFF. The sequenced part of the CDR3 DNA is TGTGCCAGCGGCGGGGACAGGCCTTACACTGAA. This chain links TRBV7-2 with TRBJ1-1; 8 bases line up with TRBD1. The CDR3 extends 3 residues past the end of the read, so its final part is completed from the germline J gene. CDR1 and CDR2 from the germline V gene are SGHTA and FQGNSA. The V gene end was trimmed by 8 bases and the J gene end by 3 bases; junction bases not matched to a gene: 8. The CDR3 covers 14 residues. Full variable domain (outside the CDR3, taken from reference TRBV7-2 and TRBJ1-1): GAGVSQSPSNKVTEKGKDVELRCDPISGHTALYWYRQSLGQGLEFLIYFQGNSAPDKSGLPSDRFSAERTGGSVSTLTIQRTQQEDSAVYLCASGGDRPYTEAFFGQGTRLTVV.

The CDR3 DNA, read in part, is TGTGCCAGCAGCCCTCCTGGACAGGGCTACAATGAG. Translating gives CASSPPGQGYNE. The full CDR3 reads CASSPPGQGYNEQFF. This chain connects TRBV7-6 to TRBJ2-1; 8 bases match TRBD1. The read is 3 residues too short to cover the CDR3 end, so that end is filled in from the germline J gene. Germline values: CDR1 SGHVS, CDR2 FNYEAQ. J lost 3 bases, V lost 5 bases, and 6 bases had no gene match. The CDR3 is 15 residues long. Full variable domain (remainder filled in from reference TRBV7-6 and TRBJ2-1): GAGVSQSPRYKVTKRGQDVALRCDPISGHVSLYWYRQALGQGPEFLTYFNYEAQQDKSGLPNDRFSAERPEGSISTLTIQRTEQRDSAMYRCASSPPGQGYNEQFFGPGTRLTVL.

As concerns this clone: The observed sequence ends 3 residues before the CDR3 terminus, with the missing tail filled in from the germline J gene. The chain uses TRBV18 and TRBJ1-2, with 7 positions matching TRBD1. Looked up from germline, CDR1 is KGHSH and CDR2 is LQKENI. The CDR3 has 15 amino acids. This CDR3 is CASSPPTRGQEGYTF. The sequenced part of the CDR3 DNA is TGTGCCAGCTCACCACCGACGAGGGGGCAGGAGGGC.

Note on this clone: The DNA ends 3 residues before the CDR3 does, and the rest of the CDR3 is filled in from the germline J gene. This chain uses TRBV20-1 with TRBJ1-5; D is possibly TRBD1 (5 bases). The germline V and J ends were trimmed by 1 base and 3 bases, with 13 bases remaining between them. Germline V gene data show CDR1 as DFQATT and CDR2 as SNEGSKA (reference sequence). The CDR3 has 15 residues. CDR3 bases read: TGCAGTGCTAGAGGCCAGGGTGGGATCAATCAGCCC. Protein product: CSARGQGGINQP. The whole CDR3 region reads CSARGQGGINQPQHF.

As to this clone: The read comes to an end 3 residues before the CDR3 does, leaving the germline J gene to fill in the end. The gene calls are TRBV11-3 and TRBJ1-2; a possible D gene is TRBD1 (6 bases). Germline CDR1 and CDR2: SGHNT and YENEEA. The CDR3 contains 14 residues. V was cut by 0 bases and J by 7 bases, with 12 bases left in between. CDR3 region: CASSLEQGIGGYTF. The CDR3 DNA, read in part, is TGTGCCAGCAGCTTAGAGCAGGGGATTGGTGGC.

To note about this clone: From the germline J gene comes the end of the CDR3, since the read stops 3 residues before it. This chain joins TRBV2 and TRBJ2-4; TRBD1 matches at 10 bases. The length of the CDR3 is 18 residues. Germline V gene data show CDR1 as SNHLY and CDR2 as FYNNEI. The CDR3 protein is CASRDTYGQGVYRETQYF. The DNA read from the CDR3 is TGTGCCAGCAGGGACACGTACGGACAGGGGGTATATCGAGAGACT. Looking up the rest from reference TRBV2 and TRBJ2-4 gives the full variable domain: EPEVTQTPSHQVTQMGQEVILRCVPISNHLYFYWYRQILGQKVEFLVSFYNNEISEKSEIFDDQFSVERPDGSNFTLKIRSTKLEDSAMYFCASRDTYGQGVYRETQYFGAGTRLSVL.

Regarding this clone: The read ends 3 residues before the CDR3 terminus; that terminus is restored from the germline J gene. The chain has TRBV19 and TRBJ2-3; possible D gene TRBD2, 6 bases. The V gene's germline CDR1 is LNHDA and CDR2 SQIVND (reference sequence). CDR3 length: 15 amino acids. Partial CDR3 DNA: TGTGCCAGTAGTATGGGGGGTATTATGCGTCAGCCG. Its protein product is CASSMGGIMRQP. The whole CDR3 sequence is CASSMGGIMRQPQYF. The complete variable domain, with remaining parts taken from reference TRBV19 and TRBJ2-3, reads DGGITQSPKYLFRKEGQNVTLSCEQNLNHDAMYWYRQDPGQGLRLIYYSQIVNDFQKGDIAEGYSVSREKKESFPLTVTSAQKNPTAFYLCASSMGGIMRQPQYFGPGTRLTVL.

About this clone itself: Read data end 3 residues before the CDR3 end; the end is taken from the germline J gene. The chain recombines TRBV7-8 with TRBJ2-3; D is possibly TRBD2 (6 bases). This CDR3 region has 14 residues. Germline lookup yields CDR1 SGHVS and CDR2 FQNEAQ. The CDR3 spells CASSLAGTGETQYF. Incomplete CDR3 DNA: TGTGCCAGCAGCTTAGCAGGGACGGGGGAGACG.

Notes on this clone: The read ends 3 residues shy of where the CDR3 ends; the end is completed using the germline J gene. This chain joins TRBV20-1 and TRBJ2-3; possibly TRBD2 for D (5 bases). This CDR3 spans 11 amino acids. Germline values: CDR1 DFQATT, CDR2 SNEGSKA (reference sequence). V was cut by 6 bases and J by 7 bases, with 11 bases left in between. The covered CDR3 bases are TGCAGTGCGGGCGACTACAATACG. Translating gives CSAGDYNT. The entire CDR3 is CSAGDYNTQYF.

A remark on this clone: The read gets to within 3 residues of the CDR3 end, and the germline J gene fills in the rest. This chain joins TRBV18 and TRBJ2-4; TRBD1 is a possible D gene (6 bases). Germline assignment: CDR1 KGHSH and CDR2 LQKENI. This CDR3 is built from 15 residues. The CDR3 loop is CASSPAGDTYYGQYF. The CDR3 DNA, read in part, is TGTGCCAGCTCACCTGCAGGGGATACCTATTATGGT.

In regard to this clone: The DNA ends 3 residues before the CDR3 does, and the rest of the CDR3 is filled in from the germline J gene. The chain joins TRBV4-2 to TRBJ2-7; 9 bases map to TRBD2. Per germline, CDR1 LGHNA and CDR2 YNFKEQ. This CDR3 comprises 15 residues. The junction had 4 bases not matched to a gene; V was cut back by 1 base and J by 3 bases. The sequenced CDR3 bases are TGTGCCAGCAGCCAAGTAGCGGGAGTGGGCTACGAG. Amino acid sequence: CASSQVAGVGYE. The whole CDR3 is CASSQVAGVGYEQYF.

Note on this clone: The sample contains more than one DNA sequence encoding this CDR3. CDR3 sequence reads: CASSPPVAGGYNDYTF. The part of the CDR3 DNA that was read is TGTGCCAGCTCACCACCGGTAGCAGGGGGCTACAATGAC. The chain couples TRBV18 to TRBJ1-2, with 8 bases lining up with TRBD1. The read terminates 3 residues before the CDR3 end, so the remaining end is supplied by the germline J gene. The CDR3 has 16 residues. Germline V gene sequence: CDR1 KGHSH, CDR2 LQKENI.

With regard to this clone: Read sequence stops 3 residues before the CDR3 end, and the germline J gene provides the missing end. The chain recombines TRBV6-1 with TRBJ1-3, with TRBD1 matching over 8 bases. The CDR3 loop spans 13 amino acids. V lost 2 bases and J lost 7; bases outside the gene matches: 1. The germline CDR1 and CDR2 sequences are MNHNS and SASEGT. The chain's CDR3 is CASSEQGANTIYF. CDR3 DNA, as far as it was read: TGTGCCAGCAGTGAACAGGGGGCCAACACC.

About this clone: Read data end 3 residues before the CDR3 end; the end is taken from the germline J gene. The chain has TRBV19 and TRBJ2-1, with TRBD2 as a possible D gene (6 bases). Germline V CDR1 and CDR2: LNHDA, SQIVND (reference sequence). The CDR3 is 16 residues long. The V and J ends lost 7 bases and 0 bases respectively, with 16 bases between them. CDR3 region: CASKGGALSSYNEQFF. The covered CDR3 bases are TGTGCCAGTAAGGGCGGGGCCTTAAGCTCCTACAATGAG.

Details on this clone: The observed sequence ends 3 residues before the CDR3 terminus, with the missing tail filled in from the germline J gene. The J gene is TRBJ1-6, the V gene TRBV11-2; D not certain. Germline V gene lookup returns CDR1 SGHAT and CDR2 FQNNGV. This CDR3 has 15 residues. The V end was cut by 2 bases, the J end by 10 bases, with 15 bases between. The CDR3 DNA, read in part, is TGTGCCAGCAGCTTAAGCGCCGGGGTTAGATCACCC. Amino acids: CASSLSAGVRSP. The CDR3 reads in full as CASSLSAGVRSPLHF.

Regarding this clone: The read ends 3 residues early relative to the CDR3; the germline J gene fills the gap. V is TRBV7-9 and J is TRBJ2-4, with D tentatively TRBD2 (7 bases). CDR3 length: 12 amino acids. Germline V lookup: CDR1 SEHNR, CDR2 FQNEAQ (reference sequence). The sequenced part of the CDR3 DNA is TGTGCCAGCAGCAACAGGGACTATGGT. It is translated as CASSNRDYG. The full CDR3 is CASSNRDYGQYF. Looking up the rest from reference TRBV7-9 and TRBJ2-4 gives the full variable domain: DTGVSQNPRHKITKRGQNVTFRCDPISEHNRLYWYRQTLGQGPEFLTYFQNEAQLEKSRLLSDRFSAERPKGSFSTLEIQRTEQGDSAMYLCASSNRDYGQYFGAGTRLSVL.

With respect to this clone: The CDR3 extends 3 residues past the end of the read, so its final part is completed from the germline J gene. The chain uses TRBV18 and TRBJ2-7; 8 bases agree with TRBD1. With V trimmed by 3 bases and J by 5 bases, 6 bases remained unmatched. The CDR3 contains 14 residues. The germline CDR1 and CDR2 sequences are KGHSH and LQKENI. Incomplete CDR3 DNA: TGTGCCAGCTCACCCGGACAGGGTAACAACGAG. This encodes CASSPGQGNNE. The CDR3, in full, reads CASSPGQGNNEQYF.

A note on this clone: The read stops 3 residues short of the end of the CDR3; the missing end is completed from the germline J gene. This chain connects TRBV5-1 to TRBJ2-3; weak D call: TRBD2 (6 bases). Germline assignment: CDR1 SGHRS and CDR2 YFSETQ. The CDR3 contains 14 residues. The sequenced part of the CDR3 DNA is TGCGCCAGCAGAGGTGGAGGGGCCCAAGAGACG. Its protein is CASRGGGAQET. The complete CDR3 protein is CASRGGGAQETQYF.

As to this clone: The read ends 3 residues early relative to the CDR3; the germline J gene fills the gap. The chain combines TRBV10-2 with TRBJ2-5; the match to TRBD2 covers 8 bases. V was clipped by 5 bases and J by 4 bases; unmatched bases: 9. The CDR3 sequence is 15 residues long. Germline lookup yields CDR1 WSHSY and CDR2 SAAADI. The CDR3: CASSLSGRAGETQYF. CDR3 DNA (partial): TGCGCCAGCAGTCTGTCCGGGAGGGCGGGAGAGACC.

Points on this clone: The missing CDR3 end, 3 residues past where the read stops, is filled in from the germline J gene. The genes are TRBV20-1 and TRBJ2-5, with TRBD1 as a possible D gene (6 bases). Trimming took off 4 bases at V and 4 bases at J, with 13 bases between the two ends. The germline gives CDR1 DFQATT, CDR2 SNEGSKA (reference sequence). This CDR3 has 13 amino acids. Partial CDR3 DNA: TGCAGTGCTACACAGGGTCACCGAGAGACC. As protein: CSATQGHRET. The entire CDR3 protein reads CSATQGHRETQYF.

As concerns this clone: The read finishes 3 residues shy of the CDR3 end, and the germline J gene is used to complete it. The J gene is TRBJ1-2, the V gene TRBV6-1; a possible D gene is TRBD1 (5 bases). Germline values: CDR1 MNHNS, CDR2 SASEGT. The CDR3 has 13 residues. Here the CDR3 reads CASSGGFYNDYTF. The sequenced CDR3 bases are TGTGCCAGCAGTGGGGGCTTCTACAATGAC.

As regards this clone: Sequencing ends 3 residues short of the CDR3 end; the germline J gene provides the rest. V is TRBV11-2 and J is TRBJ1-2; 7 positions agree with TRBD1. The CDR3 has 13 residues. Germline loops: CDR1 SGHAT, CDR2 FQNNGV. The sequenced CDR3 bases are TGTGCCAGCAGCTTGGGGCAGGGGGGAGGC. It specifies CASSLGQGGG. The entire CDR3 reads CASSLGQGGGYTF.

With regard to this clone: Read coverage stops 3 residues before the CDR3 terminus; the germline J gene supplies the remainder. This sequence joins TRBV5-1 and TRBJ1-1; the match to TRBD1 covers 9 bases. The J segment lost 0 bases and the V segment lost 4 bases, leaving 7 bases of the junction unmatched. The CDR3 is made up of 16 amino acids. CDR1 is SGHRS and CDR2 is YFSETQ in the germline V gene. The chain's CDR3 is CASSTRQGEMNTEAFF. The covered CDR3 bases are TGCGCCAGCAGCACCAGACAGGGGGAAATGAACACTGAA.

Points on this clone: Coverage ceases 3 residues before the CDR3 finishes, and the germline J gene fills in the end. The rearrangement links TRBV5-6 to TRBJ2-1; TRBD1 matches at 10 bases. The CDR3 is 15 residues long. The ends lost 3 bases at V and 2 bases at J; junction bases unmatched: 2. From germline, CDR1 is SGHDT and CDR2 YYEEEE. The CDR3 region is CASSSGTGAYNEQFF. The sequenced CDR3 bases are TGTGCCAGCAGCTCCGGGACAGGGGCCTACAATGAG.

Of note for this clone: The CDR3 extends 3 residues past the end of the read, so its final part is completed from the germline J gene. This rearrangement joins TRBV11-1 to TRBJ2-5; D is undetermined. The V gene lost 7 bases and the J gene lost 2 bases, with 14 bases spanning the gap. The CDR3 is 14 amino acids. The germline gives CDR1 SGHAT, CDR2 FQDESV (reference sequence). The covered CDR3 bases are TGTGCCAGCACCACTTTTGGGCCTCAAGAGACC. Translating gives CASTTFGPQET. The entire CDR3 sequence reads CASTTFGPQETQYF.

In the case of this clone: With the read ending 3 residues before the CDR3 end, the germline J gene is used to fill in that end. The chain couples TRBV2 to TRBJ1-1, with D tentatively TRBD1 (6 bases). The CDR3 runs 14 residues. Germline V gene lookup returns CDR1 SNHLY and CDR2 FYNNEI. V was pared by 7 bases and J by 6 bases, with 18 bases between. The chain's CDR3 is CASIQGGLNAEAFF. The CDR3 bases that were read are TGTGCCAGCATCCAAGGGGGTTTAAACGCTGAA.

For this clone: Read coverage stops 3 residues before the CDR3 terminus; the germline J gene supplies the remainder. This chain connects TRBV5-1 to TRBJ2-5, with 14 bases aligning to TRBD2. The CDR3 is 18 residues long. The V and J ends lost 4 bases and 4 bases, in that order; junction bases with no gene match: 12. Looked up from germline, CDR1 is SGHRS and CDR2 is YFSETQ. CDR3: CASSPGGTSGSIGETQYF. The DNA read from the CDR3 is TGCGCCAGCAGCCCCGGGGGGACTAGCGGGAGTATCGGAGAGACC.